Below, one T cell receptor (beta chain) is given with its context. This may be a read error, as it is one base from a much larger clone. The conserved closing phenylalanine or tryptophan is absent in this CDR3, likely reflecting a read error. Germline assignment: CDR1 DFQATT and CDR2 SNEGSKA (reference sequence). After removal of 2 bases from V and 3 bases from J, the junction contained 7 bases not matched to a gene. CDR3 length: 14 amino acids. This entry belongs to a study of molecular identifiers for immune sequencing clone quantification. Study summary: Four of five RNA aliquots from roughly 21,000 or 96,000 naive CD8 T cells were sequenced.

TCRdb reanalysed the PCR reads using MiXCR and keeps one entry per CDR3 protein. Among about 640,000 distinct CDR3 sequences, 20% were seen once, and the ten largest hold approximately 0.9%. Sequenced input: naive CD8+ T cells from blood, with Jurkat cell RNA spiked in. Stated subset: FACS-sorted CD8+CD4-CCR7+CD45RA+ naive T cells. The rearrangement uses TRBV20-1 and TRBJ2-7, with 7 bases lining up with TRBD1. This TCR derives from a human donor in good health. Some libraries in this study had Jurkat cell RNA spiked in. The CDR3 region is CSARREAGGYEQYL. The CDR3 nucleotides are TGCAGTGCTAGACGAGAGGCAGGGGGCTACGAGCAGTACCTC.